This T cell receptor beta chain was profiled in a study of regulatory T cells in long-lasting Graves disease. This clonotype was counted many times. Its antigen is unknown. In germline, CDR1 is MDHEN, CDR2 SYDVKM. V lost 8 bases and J 1 base, leaving 11 bases between the germline ends. The CDR3 loop spans 13 amino acids. Stated time point: persistent/refractory GD, antithyroid drugs over 5 years with positive TRAb. The TCR library was made from RNA extracted from PBMCs. In building TCR beta libraries, iRepertoire HTBI primers were used together with Arm-PCR of CDR3 regions. TCRdb recomputed calls from the multiplex PCR reads with MiXCR, one row per CDR3 protein. The sample has 350,000 to 450,000 distinct CDR3 sequences; roughly 23% are singletons. Whole-study findings and limits: Persistent disease favored TRBV28, TRBJ1-2 and TRBJ2-5.

The sequence was obtained from a woman aged 40 to 50 with Graves disease. This chain joins TRBV28 and TRBJ2-5, with D uncertain. The starting material was peripheral blood mononuclear cells (PBMCs), obtained when the disease was refractory, from a patient treated with antithyroid drugs. The CDR3 region is CASSRTVQETQYF. Here the CDR3 DNA reads TGTGCCAGCTCACGAACAGTCCAAGAGACCCAGTACTTC.